This T cell receptor beta chain came from a study of shared clonotypes between healthy human individuals. The assay was immunoSEQ multiplex PCR, and TCRdb's table has in-frame clones only and misses some. There are about 520,000 clones in the sample; approximately 95% occur only once, and around 0.067% lies in the top ten. This CDR3 has 14 residues. Trimming shortened V by 1 base and J by 2 bases, and 9 bases separated the two germline ends. The germline CDR1 and CDR2 sequences are MNHEY and SVGAGI. This receptor was obtained from a woman aged 25 to 39 in good health. Input material: naive CD4+ T cells sorted from blood. Subset defined: CD45RA+ positively selected. V usage is TRBV6-5 and J usage is TRBJ2-7; the D is unclear. This CDR3 reads CASSYFPGPYEQYF. In nucleotides, the CDR3 is TGTGCCAGCAGTTACTTTCCCGGCCCCTACGAGCAGTACTTC.